This T cell receptor (beta chain) is from a study of CD8 T cells in ankylosing spondylitis. TCRdb fed the 5' RACE reads into MiXCR, producing one record per CDR3 protein. The sample holds fewer than 250,000 distinct CDR3 sequences, over 9.5% seen once. This clonotype occurred a few times. V shed 0 bases and J shed 4 bases, with 14 bases lying between them. This CDR3 is 16 amino acids long. Germline V gene sequence: CDR1 SGDLS, CDR2 YYNGEE. The chain uses TRBV9 and TRBJ2-1, with D perhaps TRBD1 (5 bases). Sequenced sample: blood, either unsorted or a sorted T cell fraction (not recorded which). The sequence was collected from a male donor with ankylosing spondylitis or in good health (not recorded which). CDR3 sequence (DNA): TGTGCCAGCAGCGTAGGTGGGGCCCAATGGTACAATGAGCAGTTCTTC. Its translation: CASSVGGAQWYNEQFF. Combining the CDR3 with reference TRBV9 and TRBJ2-1 gives the whole variable domain DSGVTQTPKHLITATGQRVTLRCSPRSGDLSVYWYQQSLDQGLQFLIQYYNGEERAKGNILERFSAQQFPDLHSELNLSSLELGDSALYFCASSVGGAQWYNEQFFGPGTRLTVL.